This TCR beta chain was profiled in a study of molecular identifiers for immune sequencing clone quantification. Study overall: Four of five RNA aliquots from around 20,000 or 100,000 naive CD8 T cells were sequenced. Findings of the study overall: Over 99% of effector molecules, yet under 1% of naive-cell molecules, were held by clones above 20 RNA copies.

The CDR3 loop spans 17 amino acids. CDR1 is LGHNA, CDR2 YSLEER, per germline. Trimming left V 1 base short and J 0 bases short, with 15 bases between. The sorting of naive CD8 T cells used the CD8+CD4-CCR7+CD45RA+ phenotype. TCRdb re-analysed the PCR reads in MiXCR, keeping a single row per CDR3 protein. In the table there are 400,000 to 600,000 distinct CDR3 sequences, around 21% of which are singletons. Note on this clonotype: Its target is not known. Since a much larger clone is just one base distant, this may be a read error.

V is TRBV4-3 and J is TRBJ1-1; D call uncertain. The sequenced sample was naive CD8+ T cells from blood, with Jurkat cell RNA spiked in. As to subset: FACS-sorted CD8+CD4-CCR7+CD45RA+ naive T cells. The source of this sequence is a human donor in good health. Some libraries in this study had Jurkat cell RNA spiked in. The CDR3 coding sequence is TGCGCCAGCAGCCAAGGTATGTCGATCCTCATGAACACTGAAGCTTTCTTT. Encoded protein: CASSQGMSILMNTEAFF.